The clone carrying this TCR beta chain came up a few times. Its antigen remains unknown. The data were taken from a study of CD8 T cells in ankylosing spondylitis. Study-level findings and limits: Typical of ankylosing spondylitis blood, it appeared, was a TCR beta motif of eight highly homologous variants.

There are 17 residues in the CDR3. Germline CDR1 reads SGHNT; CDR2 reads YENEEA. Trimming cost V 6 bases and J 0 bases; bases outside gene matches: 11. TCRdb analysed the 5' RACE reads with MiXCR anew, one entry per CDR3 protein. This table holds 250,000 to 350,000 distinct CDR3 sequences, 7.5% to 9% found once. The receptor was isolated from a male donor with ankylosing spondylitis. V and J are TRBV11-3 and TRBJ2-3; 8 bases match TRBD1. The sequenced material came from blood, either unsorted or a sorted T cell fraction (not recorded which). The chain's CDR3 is CASRKRDRHSSTDTQYF. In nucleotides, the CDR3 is TGTGCCAGCAGGAAACGGGACAGGCATTCTAGCACAGATACGCAGTATTTT.